The present TCR beta chain was sequenced within a study of cytomegalovirus exposure and HLA in healthy donors. This PCR relied on a set of 60 Vbeta primers and 13 Jbeta primers. Using immunoSEQ multiplex PCR, the repertoire was profiled, and TCRdb retains in-frame clones only, with some absent. Of about 150,000 clones listed, roughly 67% were seen once; the top ten hold under 5.5%. Germline loops: CDR1 WSHSY, CDR2 SAAADI. Trimming left V 2 bases short and J 7 bases short, with 11 bases between. CDR3 size: 13 residues. This receptor was obtained from a woman between 18 and 29 years old in good health and CMV-seropositive. V gene TRBV10-2 combines with J gene TRBJ2-5, with D perhaps matching TRBD1 (6 bases). The sequenced material came from PBMCs. The CDR3 reads CASSEQGKGTQYF. The CDR3 DNA reads TGCGCCAGCAGTGAGCAGGGGAAGGGGACCCAGTACTTC.